This is a list of T cell receptor beta chains from one sample in a study of T cell repertoires in aging, cancer and after chemotherapy. Each CDR3 protein is one row after TCRdb ran MiXCR on the multiplex PCR reads. Counted here are about 13,000 distinct CDR3 sequences, around a quarter occurring once; the ten biggest clones make up about 9.3%. Material for sequencing was blood. Every receptor here comes from a human donor with a blood cancer. CDR3s include the opening cysteine and the closing phenylalanine or tryptophan. The D gene is left open where the match is weak. Only some rows state a clone size, as once, few, many or a class for expanded clones.

j_call: TRBJ2-5; v_call: TRBV12-3/TRBV12-4; d_call: NA; clone_size: few; cdr3_nt: TGTGCCAGCAGTTTATTGGAGACCCAGTACTTC; cdr3_aa: CASSLLETQYF
j_call: TRBJ2-2; v_call: TRBV20-1; d_call: TRBD2; clone_size: few; cdr3_nt: TGCAGTGCACGGACTAGCGGGAGGACGAACACCGGGGAGCTGTTTTTT; cdr3_aa: CSARTSGRTNTGELFF
j_call: TRBJ2-2; v_call: TRBV27; d_call: NA; clone_size: medium-sized; cdr3_nt: TGTGCCAGCAGTCTATGGACCCTATCCACCGGGGAGCTGTTTTTT; cdr3_aa: CASSLWTLSTGELFF
j_call: TRBJ1-4; v_call: TRBV30; d_call: NA; clone_size: medium-sized; cdr3_nt: TGTGCCTGGAGTGTATTCCTAGGTGAAAAACTGTTTTTT; cdr3_aa: CAWSVFLGEKLFF
j_call: TRBJ2-7; v_call: TRBV4-3; d_call: NA; clone_size: NA; cdr3_nt: TGCGCCAGCAGCCAAGATTCATCAAAGAGCCACGAGCAGTACTTC; cdr3_aa: CASSQDSSKSHEQYF
j_call: TRBJ2-5; v_call: TRBV19; d_call: NA; clone_size: medium-sized; cdr3_nt: TGTGCCACTAGGACAACCCAAGAGACCCAGTACTTC; cdr3_aa: CATRTTQETQYF
j_call: TRBJ2-1; v_call: TRBV6-5; d_call: NA; clone_size: medium-sized; cdr3_nt: TGTGCCAGCAGTTACTCGAGCAGGGCCCGCTACAATGAGCAGTTCTTC; cdr3_aa: CASSYSSRARYNEQFF
j_call: TRBJ1-5; v_call: TRBV6-2/TRBV6-3; d_call: TRBD1; clone_size: few; cdr3_nt: TGTGCCAGCAGTTACGTCCAGGGGGGAGCTCAGCCCCAGCATTTT; cdr3_aa: CASSYVQGGAQPQHF
j_call: TRBJ2-5; v_call: TRBV6-5; d_call: TRBD2; clone_size: few; cdr3_nt: TGTGCCAGCAGCCCGACTAGCGGGGGGCCACAAGAGACCCAGTACTTC; cdr3_aa: CASSPTSGGPQETQYF
j_call: TRBJ2-5; v_call: TRBV20-1; d_call: TRBD2; clone_size: few; cdr3_nt: TGCAGCTCACTAGCGGGGGAATTAGAGACCCAGTACTTC; cdr3_aa: CSSLAGELETQYF
j_call: TRBJ2-1; v_call: TRBV6-1; d_call: TRBD2; clone_size: medium-sized; cdr3_nt: TGTGCCAGCAGTGAACTAGCGGGAGGCAATGAGCAGTTCTTC; cdr3_aa: CASSELAGGNEQFF
j_call: TRBJ2-7; v_call: TRBV5-5; d_call: NA; clone_size: medium-sized; cdr3_nt: TGTGCCAGCAGCTTCGGGAGTGCCTACTCCGAGCAGTACTTC; cdr3_aa: CASSFGSAYSEQYF
j_call: TRBJ2-1; v_call: TRBV19; d_call: NA; clone_size: medium-sized; cdr3_nt: TGTGCCAGTAGTATAGAGCTAGCTGCCTACAATGAGCAGTTCTTC; cdr3_aa: CASSIELAAYNEQFF
j_call: TRBJ2-4; v_call: TRBV4-3; d_call: NA; clone_size: NA; cdr3_nt: TGCGCCAGCAGCCAAGATGGGGGATCCCTAGCCAAAAACATTCAGTACTTC; cdr3_aa: CASSQDGGSLAKNIQYF
j_call: TRBJ2-5; v_call: TRBV20-1; d_call: TRBD2; clone_size: NA; cdr3_nt: TGCAGTGCTAGAGAGCTAGCGGGGCACCTCCAAGAGACCCAGTACTTC; cdr3_aa: CSARELAGHLQETQYF
j_call: TRBJ2-3; v_call: TRBV5-4; d_call: NA; clone_size: medium-sized; cdr3_nt: TGTGCCAGCAGCTTGGAACGCACAGATACGCAGTATTTT; cdr3_aa: CASSLERTDTQYF
j_call: TRBJ1-2; v_call: TRBV12-3/TRBV12-4; d_call: TRBD1; clone_size: medium-sized; cdr3_nt: TGTGCCAGCAGTCGACAGGGTAACTATGGCTACACCTTC; cdr3_aa: CASSRQGNYGYTF
j_call: TRBJ1-5; v_call: TRBV6-6; d_call: TRBD1; clone_size: many; cdr3_nt: TGTGCCAGCACTACCGACAGGGCGGCCAATCAGCCCCAGCATTTT; cdr3_aa: CASTTDRAANQPQHF
j_call: TRBJ1-1; v_call: TRBV6-1; d_call: NA; clone_size: NA; cdr3_nt: TGTGCCAGCATCCCCTCGGTAGGGTACACTGAAGCTTTCTTT; cdr3_aa: CASIPSVGYTEAFF
j_call: TRBJ2-4; v_call: TRBV18; d_call: NA; clone_size: NA; cdr3_nt: TGTGCCAGCTCACCACCGGGCCCAAACATTCAGTACTTC; cdr3_aa: CASSPPGPNIQYF
j_call: TRBJ1-2; v_call: TRBV6-1; d_call: TRBD1; clone_size: NA; cdr3_nt: TGTGCCAGCAGTGAGAGTAGGGGACAGCTGCGCGATGGCTACACCTTC; cdr3_aa: CASSESRGQLRDGYTF
j_call: TRBJ2-3; v_call: TRBV4-2; d_call: TRBD2; clone_size: NA; cdr3_nt: TGTGCCAGCAGCCAAGGACTAGCGGGAGGGCCAGGAACAGATACGCAGTATTTT; cdr3_aa: CASSQGLAGGPGTDTQYF
j_call: TRBJ2-5; v_call: TRBV6-1; d_call: TRBD1; clone_size: many; cdr3_nt: TGTGCCAGCAGTGGGACAGGGGTGGAGACCCAGTACTTC; cdr3_aa: CASSGTGVETQYF
j_call: TRBJ1-1; v_call: TRBV10-3; d_call: TRBD1; clone_size: few; cdr3_nt: TGTGCCATCAGAGCAGCGACAGGGGGCGCCCGGGCTTTCTTT; cdr3_aa: CAIRAATGGARAFF
j_call: TRBJ2-3; v_call: TRBV24-1; d_call: NA; clone_size: NA; cdr3_nt: TGTGCCACCAGTGATGAATTCGGGGGGCTCACAGATACGCAGTATTTT; cdr3_aa: CATSDEFGGLTDTQYF
j_call: TRBJ1-2; v_call: TRBV6-1; d_call: TRBD1; clone_size: few; cdr3_nt: TGTGCCAGCAGTGAAATCGCAGGGGGCTCGGCTGGCTACACCTTC; cdr3_aa: CASSEIAGGSAGYTF
j_call: TRBJ1-5; v_call: TRBV27; d_call: NA; clone_size: many; cdr3_nt: TGTGCCAGCAGTTTCACAAATCAGCCCCAGCATTTT; cdr3_aa: CASSFTNQPQHF
j_call: TRBJ1-6; v_call: TRBV19; d_call: NA; clone_size: medium-sized; cdr3_nt: TGTGCCAGTAACACAGGCGGGTATGAGAGACCCCTCCACTTT; cdr3_aa: CASNTGGYERPLHF
j_call: TRBJ2-7; v_call: TRBV19; d_call: TRBD1; clone_size: many; cdr3_nt: TGTGCCAGTAGTAATACCGGGACAGGGTCCTACGAGCAGTACTTC; cdr3_aa: CASSNTGTGSYEQYF
j_call: TRBJ2-1; v_call: TRBV6-5; d_call: NA; clone_size: NA; cdr3_nt: TGTGCCAGCAGGTCGTACTACAATGAGCAGTTCTTC; cdr3_aa: CASRSYYNEQFF
j_call: TRBJ2-3; v_call: TRBV5-1; d_call: NA; clone_size: few; cdr3_nt: TGCGCCAGCAGCCCCGGGACTCGCTCTCCCGCCCCAGATACGCAGTATTTT; cdr3_aa: CASSPGTRSPAPDTQYF
j_call: TRBJ2-6; v_call: TRBV6-1; d_call: NA; clone_size: medium-sized; cdr3_nt: TGTGCCAGCAGGACCCCCAGCGTCCTGACTTTC; cdr3_aa: CASRTPSVLTF
j_call: TRBJ1-6; v_call: TRBV6-5; d_call: NA; clone_size: medium-sized; cdr3_nt: TGTGCCAGCAGACCTACCCAGGGACGGATTAATTCACCCCTCCACTTT; cdr3_aa: CASRPTQGRINSPLHF
j_call: TRBJ2-2; v_call: TRBV6-5; d_call: TRBD1; clone_size: medium-sized; cdr3_nt: TGTGCCAGCAGTGCTGTCATTGTCCGCCGACAGGGGAACACCGGGGAGCTGTTTTTT; cdr3_aa: CASSAVIVRRQGNTGELFF
j_call: TRBJ2-2; v_call: TRBV7-9; d_call: TRBD2; clone_size: NA; cdr3_nt: TGTGCCAGCACCAATCTAGCGGGACTACCCACCGGGGAGCTGTTTTTT; cdr3_aa: CASTNLAGLPTGELFF
j_call: TRBJ1-5; v_call: TRBV27; d_call: TRBD1; clone_size: few; cdr3_nt: TGTGCCAGCAGTTTGCAGGGGGTGGGCAATCAGCCCCAGCATTTT; cdr3_aa: CASSLQGVGNQPQHF
j_call: TRBJ2-5; v_call: TRBV18; d_call: NA; clone_size: many; cdr3_nt: TGTGCCAGCTCACCACCGAGGGTGAGCCAAGAGACCCAGTACTTC; cdr3_aa: CASSPPRVSQETQYF